This T cell receptor beta chain comes out of a study of CD8 T cells in ankylosing spondylitis. Study results and limitations: Disease-associated clonotypes exhibited CD8+ identity and were relatively infrequent in peripheral blood. Significantly higher representation of disease-linked clones was reported for matched ankylosing spondylitis synovial fluid. Earlier work had already found some motif variants in reactive arthritis synovial fluid and blood. One TCR beta motif, made up of about 8 highly homologous variants, appeared characteristic of ankylosing spondylitis blood.

Germline V lookup: CDR1 SGHAT, CDR2 FQNNGV. Germline trimming cut 5 bases from V and 4 bases from J; bases unmatched to any gene: 10. The CDR3 consists of 15 residues. This clonotype was detected a few times. What it binds is unknown. Using quantitative 5'-RACE with molecular barcodes, the authors made TCR beta libraries. One entry per CDR3 protein, called by TCRdb with MiXCR from the 5' RACE reads. This sample has about 450,000 distinct CDR3 sequences; 25% to 30% occur once, and the top ten carry about 0.9%. This chain uses TRBV11-2 with TRBJ2-5; 7 bases fit TRBD2. Sequences were obtained from blood, either unsorted or a sorted T cell fraction (not recorded which). The sequence derives from a male donor with ankylosing spondylitis. CDR3 sequence (DNA): TGTGCCAGCAGCCCAAAACTAGCGAGTGTAGAGACCCAGTACTTC. Amino acid sequence: CASSPKLASVETQYF.